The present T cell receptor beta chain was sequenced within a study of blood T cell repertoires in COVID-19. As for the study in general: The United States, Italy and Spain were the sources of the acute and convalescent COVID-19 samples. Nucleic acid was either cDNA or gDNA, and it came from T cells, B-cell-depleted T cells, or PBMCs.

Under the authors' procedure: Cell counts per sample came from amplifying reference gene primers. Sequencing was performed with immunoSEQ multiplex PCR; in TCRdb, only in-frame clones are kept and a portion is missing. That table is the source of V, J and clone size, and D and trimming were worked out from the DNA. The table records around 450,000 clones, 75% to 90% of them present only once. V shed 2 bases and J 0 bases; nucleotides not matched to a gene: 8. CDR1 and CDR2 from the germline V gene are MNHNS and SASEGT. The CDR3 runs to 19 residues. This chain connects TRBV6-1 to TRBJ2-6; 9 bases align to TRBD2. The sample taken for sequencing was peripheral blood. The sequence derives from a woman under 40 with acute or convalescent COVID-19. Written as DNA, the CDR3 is TGTGCCAGCAGTGAACGGAGACTAGCGGCGCTCTCTGGGGCCAACGTCCTGACTTTC. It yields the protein CASSERRLAALSGANVLTF.